This T cell receptor (beta chain) stems from a study of blood T cell repertoires in COVID-19. Under the authors' procedure: Amplification from reference gene primers served as the basis for estimated nucleated cell counts. The repertoire was sequenced with immunoSEQ multiplex PCR; TCRdb's copy has only in-frame clones and lacks some. The V and J calls and the clone size are those of that table, but D and trimming were determined from the DNA. The sample has 120,000 or so clones; approximately 90% are singletons. V shed 3 bases, J shed 4 bases, and the junction held 5 bases outside the gene matches. Germline assignment: CDR1 DFQATT and CDR2 SNEGSKA (reference sequence). The CDR3 loop spans 14 amino acids.

The chain has TRBV20-1 and TRBJ2-1; 8 bases align to TRBD2. Sequences were obtained from peripheral blood. The sequence came from a woman of 80 years or more with acute or convalescent COVID-19. Written as DNA, the CDR3 is TGCAGTGCTAGTCCTAGCGGGTATTACAATGAGCAGTTCTTC. Translated, it gives CSASPSGYYNEQFF.